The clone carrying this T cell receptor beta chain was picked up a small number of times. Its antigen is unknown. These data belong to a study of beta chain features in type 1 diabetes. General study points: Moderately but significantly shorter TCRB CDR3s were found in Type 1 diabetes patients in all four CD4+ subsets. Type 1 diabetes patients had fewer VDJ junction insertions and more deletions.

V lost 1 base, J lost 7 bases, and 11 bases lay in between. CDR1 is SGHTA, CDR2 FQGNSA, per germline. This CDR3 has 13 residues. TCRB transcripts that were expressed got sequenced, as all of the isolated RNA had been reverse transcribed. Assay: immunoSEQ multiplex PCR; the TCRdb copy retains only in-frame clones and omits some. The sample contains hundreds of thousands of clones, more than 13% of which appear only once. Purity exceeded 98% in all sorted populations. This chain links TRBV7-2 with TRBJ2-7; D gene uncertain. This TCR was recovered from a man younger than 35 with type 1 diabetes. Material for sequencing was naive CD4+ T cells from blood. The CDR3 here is CASSLGFTREQYF. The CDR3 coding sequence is TGTGCCAGCAGCTTAGGGTTTACGAGGGAGCAGTACTTC.